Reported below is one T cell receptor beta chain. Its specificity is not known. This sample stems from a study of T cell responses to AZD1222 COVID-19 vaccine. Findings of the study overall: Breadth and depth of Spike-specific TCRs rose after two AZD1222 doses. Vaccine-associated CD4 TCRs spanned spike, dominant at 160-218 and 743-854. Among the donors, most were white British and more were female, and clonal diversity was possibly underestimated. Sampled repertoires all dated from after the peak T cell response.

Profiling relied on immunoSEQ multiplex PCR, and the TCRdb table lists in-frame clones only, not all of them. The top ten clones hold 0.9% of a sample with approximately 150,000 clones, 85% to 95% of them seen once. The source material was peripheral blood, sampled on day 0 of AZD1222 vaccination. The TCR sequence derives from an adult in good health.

The CDR3 region is CASSLETGRYTEAFF. DNA of the CDR3: TGTGCCAGCAGCTTAGAGACCGGGAGGTACACTGAAGCTTTCTTT. The chain recombines TRBV11-3 with TRBJ1-1, with D unresolved. The CDR3 sequence is 15 residues long. In germline, CDR1 is SGHNT, CDR2 YENEEA. The V and J ends lost 0 bases and 3 bases respectively, with 11 bases between them.